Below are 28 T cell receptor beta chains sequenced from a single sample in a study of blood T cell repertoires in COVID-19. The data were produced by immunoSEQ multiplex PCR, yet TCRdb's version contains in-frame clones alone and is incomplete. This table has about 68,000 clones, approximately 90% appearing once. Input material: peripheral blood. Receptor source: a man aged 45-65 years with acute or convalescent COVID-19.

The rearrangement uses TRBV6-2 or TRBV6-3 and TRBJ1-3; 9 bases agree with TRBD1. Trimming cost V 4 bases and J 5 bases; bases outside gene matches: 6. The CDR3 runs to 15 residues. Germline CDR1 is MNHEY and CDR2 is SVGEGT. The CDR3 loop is CASSSAGTGRNTIYF. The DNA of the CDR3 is TGTGCCAGCAGTTCGGCCGGGACAGGGAGAAACACCATATATTTT.

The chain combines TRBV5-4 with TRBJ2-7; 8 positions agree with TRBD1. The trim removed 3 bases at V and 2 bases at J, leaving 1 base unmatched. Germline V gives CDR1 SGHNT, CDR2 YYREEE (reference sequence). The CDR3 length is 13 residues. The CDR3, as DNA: TGTGCCAGCAGCTCACAGGGGGCCTACGAGCAGTACGTC. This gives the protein CASSSQGAYEQYV.

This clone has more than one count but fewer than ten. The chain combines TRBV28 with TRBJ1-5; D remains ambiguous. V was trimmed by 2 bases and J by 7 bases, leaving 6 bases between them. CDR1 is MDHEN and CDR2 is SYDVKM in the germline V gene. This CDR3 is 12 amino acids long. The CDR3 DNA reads TGTGCCAGCAGTTTACTCGAGCAGCCCCAGCATTTT. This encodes CASSLLEQPQHF.

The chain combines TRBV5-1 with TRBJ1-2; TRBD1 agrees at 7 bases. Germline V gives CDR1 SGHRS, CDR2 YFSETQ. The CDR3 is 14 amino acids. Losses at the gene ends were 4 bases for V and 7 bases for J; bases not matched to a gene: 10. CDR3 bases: TGCGCCAGCAGCGGGGACAGCCTCACTAGTGGCTACACCTTC. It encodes CASSGDSLTSGYTF.

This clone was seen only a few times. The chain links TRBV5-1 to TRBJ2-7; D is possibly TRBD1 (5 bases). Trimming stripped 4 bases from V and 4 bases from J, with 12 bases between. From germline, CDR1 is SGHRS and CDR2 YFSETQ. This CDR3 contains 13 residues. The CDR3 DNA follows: TGCGCCAGCAGCACAGGAGACAGATACGAGCAGTACTTC. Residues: CASSTGDRYEQYF.

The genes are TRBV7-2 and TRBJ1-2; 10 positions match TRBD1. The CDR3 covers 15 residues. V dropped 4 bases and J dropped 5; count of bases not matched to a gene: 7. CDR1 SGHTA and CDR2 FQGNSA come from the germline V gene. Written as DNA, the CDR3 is TGTGCCAGCAGCTACTCCGGGACAGGGGCTTATGGCTACACCTTC. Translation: CASSYSGTGAYGYTF.

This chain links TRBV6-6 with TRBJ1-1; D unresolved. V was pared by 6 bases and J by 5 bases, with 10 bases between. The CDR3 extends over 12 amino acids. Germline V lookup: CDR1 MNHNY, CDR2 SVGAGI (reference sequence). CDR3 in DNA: TGTGCCAGCAGCCCCCTCCGGACTGAAGCTTTCTTT. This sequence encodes CASSPLRTEAFF.

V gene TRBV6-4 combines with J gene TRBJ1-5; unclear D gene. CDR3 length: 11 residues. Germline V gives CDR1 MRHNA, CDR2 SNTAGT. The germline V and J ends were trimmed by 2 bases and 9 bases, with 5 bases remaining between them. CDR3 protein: CASSDPGPQHF. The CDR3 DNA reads TGTGCCAGCAGTGACCCCGGGCCCCAGCATTTT.

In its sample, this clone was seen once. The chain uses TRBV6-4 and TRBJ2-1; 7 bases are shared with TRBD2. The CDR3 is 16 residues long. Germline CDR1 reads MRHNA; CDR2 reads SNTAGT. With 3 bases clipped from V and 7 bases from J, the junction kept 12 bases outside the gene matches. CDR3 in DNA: TGTGCCAGCAGTGAATATCTGCGGGAGTATGTTAATGAGCAGTTCTTC. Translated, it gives CASSEYLREYVNEQFF.

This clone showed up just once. CDR3 sequence: CASRETSDEAYEQYF. DNA of the CDR3: TGTGCCAGCAGGGAGACTAGCGATGAAGCCTACGAGCAGTACTTC. The V and J genes are TRBV2 and TRBJ2-7; 8 bases line up with TRBD2. Germline lookup yields CDR1 SNHLY and CDR2 FYNNEI. The V segment lost 6 bases and the J segment 2 bases; nucleotides outside the gene matches: 9. The CDR3 length is 15 residues.

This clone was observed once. Written as DNA, the CDR3 is TGCGCCAGCAGTCAACAGGGGGCTGGAAACACCATATATTTT. Its translation: CASSQQGAGNTIYF. The V and J genes are TRBV10-1 and TRBJ1-3; 8 bases align to TRBD1. Trimming removed 5 bases from V and 2 bases from J; junction bases left unmatched: 2. This CDR3 region has 14 residues. CDR1 is WNHNN, CDR2 SYGVQD, per germline (reference sequence).

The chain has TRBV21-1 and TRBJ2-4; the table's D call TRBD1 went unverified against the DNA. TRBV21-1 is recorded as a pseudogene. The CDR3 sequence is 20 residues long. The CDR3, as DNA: TGTGCCAGCAGCTCTCCAAGGAGGACAGGGGGCTTAGGGGCCAAAAACATTCAGTACTTC. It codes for CASSSPRRTGGLGAKNIQYF.

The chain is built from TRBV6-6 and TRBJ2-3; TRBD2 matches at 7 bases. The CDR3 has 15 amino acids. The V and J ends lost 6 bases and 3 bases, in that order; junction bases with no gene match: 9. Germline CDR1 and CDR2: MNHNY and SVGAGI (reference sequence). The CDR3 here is CASRPLGEGTDTQYF. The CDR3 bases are TGTGCCAGCAGACCATTGGGGGAGGGAACAGATACGCAGTATTTT.

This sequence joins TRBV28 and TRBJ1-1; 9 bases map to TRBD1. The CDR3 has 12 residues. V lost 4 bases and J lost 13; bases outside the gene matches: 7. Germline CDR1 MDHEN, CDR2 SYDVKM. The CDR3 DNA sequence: TGTGCCAGCAGTTCGACGGACAGGGGTTATTTCTTT. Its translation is CASSSTDRGYFF. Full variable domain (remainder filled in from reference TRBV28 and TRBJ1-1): DVKVTQSSRYLVKRTGEKVFLECVQDMDHENMFWYRQDPGLGLRLIYFSYDVKMKEKGDIPEGYSVSREKKERFSLILESASTNQTSMYLCASSSTDRGYFFGQGTRLTVV.

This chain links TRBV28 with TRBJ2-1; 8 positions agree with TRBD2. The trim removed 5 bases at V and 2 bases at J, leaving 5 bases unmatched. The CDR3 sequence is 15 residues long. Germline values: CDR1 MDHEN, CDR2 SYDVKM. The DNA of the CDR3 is TGTGCCAGCAGTCGGACTAGCCCTACCTACAATGAGCAGTTCTTC. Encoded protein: CASSRTSPTYNEQFF.

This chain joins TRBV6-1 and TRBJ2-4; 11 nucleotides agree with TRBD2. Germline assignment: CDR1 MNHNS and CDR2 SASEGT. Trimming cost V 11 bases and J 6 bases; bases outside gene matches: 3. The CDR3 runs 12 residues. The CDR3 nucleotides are TGTGCCGGGGGGACTAGCGGAAACATTCAGTACTTC. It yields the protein CAGGTSGNIQYF.

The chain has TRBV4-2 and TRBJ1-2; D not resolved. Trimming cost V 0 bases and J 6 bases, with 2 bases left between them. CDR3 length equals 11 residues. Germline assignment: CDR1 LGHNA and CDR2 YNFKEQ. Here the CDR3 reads CASSQDDGYTF. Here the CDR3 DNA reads TGTGCCAGCAGCCAAGACGATGGCTACACCTTC.

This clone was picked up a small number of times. CDR3 nucleotide sequence: TGTGCCAGCAGGGAGACTAGGGGTATGAATGAGCAGTTCTTC. This codes for CASRETRGMNEQFF. This rearrangement joins TRBV6-5 to TRBJ2-1; perhaps TRBD2 as D (6 bases). The CDR3 is 14 residues long. The V end was cut by 6 bases, the J end by 7 bases, with 16 bases between. Germline CDR1 is MNHEY and CDR2 is SVGAGI.

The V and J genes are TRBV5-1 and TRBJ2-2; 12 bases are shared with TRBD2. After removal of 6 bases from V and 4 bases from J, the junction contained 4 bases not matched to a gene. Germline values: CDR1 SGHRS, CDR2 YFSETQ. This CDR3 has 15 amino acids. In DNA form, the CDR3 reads TGCGCCAGCAAACTAGCGGGAGGACCCACCGGGGAGCTGTTTTTT. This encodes CASKLAGGPTGELFF.

CDR3 sequence reads: CASRQGFGNTIYF. The CDR3 nucleotides are TGTGCCAGCAGACAGGGTTTTGGAAACACCATATATTTT. This chain connects TRBV28 to TRBJ1-3, with a tentative D call TRBD1 (6 bases). V was clipped by 6 bases and J by 3 bases, with 9 bases between them. The V gene's germline CDR1 is MDHEN and CDR2 SYDVKM. This CDR3 contains 13 residues.

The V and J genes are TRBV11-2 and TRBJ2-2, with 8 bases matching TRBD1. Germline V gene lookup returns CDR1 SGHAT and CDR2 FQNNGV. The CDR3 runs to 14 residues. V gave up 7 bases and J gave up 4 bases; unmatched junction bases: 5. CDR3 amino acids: CASTRTGSTGELFF. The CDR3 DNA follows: TGTGCCAGCACCAGGACAGGGAGCACCGGGGAGCTGTTTTTT. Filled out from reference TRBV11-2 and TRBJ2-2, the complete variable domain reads EAGVAQSPRYKIIEKRQSVAFWCNPISGHATLYWYQQILGQGPKLLIQFQNNGVVDDSQLPKDRFSAERLKGVDSTLKIQPAKLEDSAVYLCASTRTGSTGELFFGEGSRLTVL.

CDR3 amino acids: CASSISGGTNTGELFF. The CDR3 DNA is TGTGCCAGTAGTATAAGCGGGGGTACTAACACCGGGGAGCTGTTTTTT. The chain employs TRBV19 and TRBJ2-2, with TRBD2 matching over 8 bases. The CDR3 is made up of 16 amino acids. The V and J ends lost 2 bases and 2 bases, in that order; junction bases with no gene match: 4. Germline V lookup: CDR1 LNHDA, CDR2 SQIVND (reference sequence).

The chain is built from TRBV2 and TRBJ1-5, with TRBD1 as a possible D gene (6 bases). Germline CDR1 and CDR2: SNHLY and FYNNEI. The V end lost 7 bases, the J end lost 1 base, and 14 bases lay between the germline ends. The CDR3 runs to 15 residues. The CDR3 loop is CASNGDRISNQPQHF. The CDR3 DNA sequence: TGTGCCAGCAATGGAGACAGGATCAGCAATCAGCCCCAGCATTTT.

The CDR3 spells CASSQETGQALTFYGYTF. CDR3 nucleotides: TGCGCCAGCAGCCAAGAGACGGGACAGGCTTTGACCTTCTATGGCTACACCTTC. V and J are TRBV4-3 and TRBJ1-2; 8 nucleotides agree with TRBD1. The V and J ends lost 0 bases and 4 bases, in that order; junction bases with no gene match: 13. The CDR3 runs 18 residues. Germline V CDR1 and CDR2: LGHNA, YSLEER.

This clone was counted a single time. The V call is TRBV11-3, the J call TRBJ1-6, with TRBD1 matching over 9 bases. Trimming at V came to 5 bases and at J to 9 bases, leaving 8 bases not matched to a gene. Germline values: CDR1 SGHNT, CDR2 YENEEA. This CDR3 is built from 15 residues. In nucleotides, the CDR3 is TGTGCCAGCAGCGTCGACCGGGACAGGGTTTCACCCCTCCACTTT. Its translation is CASSVDRDRVSPLHF.

In nucleotides, the CDR3 is TGCGCCAGCAGCTTTGGTGCGGGAGGGCCCCGAACCGGGGAGCTGTTTTTT. Encoded protein: CASSFGAGGPRTGELFF. The rearrangement links TRBV5-1 to TRBJ2-2, with TRBD2 matching over 9 bases. CDR3 length: 17 residues. The ends lost 2 bases at V and 5 bases at J; junction bases unmatched: 10. Germline-derived CDR1 and CDR2 are SGHRS and YFSETQ. Full variable domain (missing parts from reference TRBV5-1 and TRBJ2-2): KAGVTQTPRYLIKTRGQQVTLSCSPISGHRSVSWYQQTPGQGLQFLFEYFSETQRNKGNFPGRFSGRQFSNSRSEMNVSTLELGDSALYLCASSFGAGGPRTGELFFGEGSRLTVL.

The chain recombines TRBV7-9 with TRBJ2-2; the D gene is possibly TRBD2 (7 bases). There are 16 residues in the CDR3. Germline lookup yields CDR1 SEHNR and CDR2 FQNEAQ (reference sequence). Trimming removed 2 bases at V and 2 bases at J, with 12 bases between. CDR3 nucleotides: TGTGCCAGCAGCTTAAGGGGGGGTCTTAACACCGGGGAGCTGTTTTTT. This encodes CASSLRGGLNTGELFF.

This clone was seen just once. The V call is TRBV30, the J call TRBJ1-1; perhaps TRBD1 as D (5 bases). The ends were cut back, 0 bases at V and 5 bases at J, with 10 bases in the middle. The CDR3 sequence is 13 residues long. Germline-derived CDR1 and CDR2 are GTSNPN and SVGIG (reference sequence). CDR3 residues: CAWSVQEGTEAFF. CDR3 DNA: TGTGCCTGGAGTGTACAGGAGGGGACTGAAGCTTTCTTT.